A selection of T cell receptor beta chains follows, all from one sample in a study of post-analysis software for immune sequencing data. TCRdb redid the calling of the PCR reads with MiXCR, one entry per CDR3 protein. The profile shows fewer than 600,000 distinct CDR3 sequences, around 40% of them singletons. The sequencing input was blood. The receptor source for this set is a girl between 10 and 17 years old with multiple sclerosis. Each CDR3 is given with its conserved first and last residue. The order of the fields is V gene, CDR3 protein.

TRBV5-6	CASSLGGISTDTRYF
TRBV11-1	CASSPGDRGYEQYF
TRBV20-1	CSASLKTGVPYEQYF
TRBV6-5	CASSPPGLGGYEQYF
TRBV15	CATSRESLELGNEQFF
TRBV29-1	CSVEGPGRFYEQYF
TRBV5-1	CASSRGGRGTEAFF
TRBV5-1	CASSFLGMADTQYF
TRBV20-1	CSAMTRFLDTQYF
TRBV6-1	CASSEGGGDQPQHF
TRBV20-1	CSALRTGPPYNEQFF
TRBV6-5	CASSGSLPYGYTF
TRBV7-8	CASSLTRGGTRGTQYF
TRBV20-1	CSASAGGGNTDTQYF
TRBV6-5	CASSYNGGYAYEQYF
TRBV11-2	CASSLDRVYEQYF
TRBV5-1	CASSLDPENSPLHF
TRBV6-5	CASSPTVPNTEAFF
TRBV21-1	CASSLSASGFDYGYTF
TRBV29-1	CSVSPGRETQYF
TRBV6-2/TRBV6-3	CASSYVGYEQYF
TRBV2	CASNAPTTGTISGANVLTF
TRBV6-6	CASSYPPGQGVQPQHF
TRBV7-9	CASSQSPTSYNEQYF
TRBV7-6	CASSKGSYEQYF
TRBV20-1	CSAAGGRGINNEQFF
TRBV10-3	CAIRSPAGGGNEQFF
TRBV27	CASSLSTVLVDTQYF
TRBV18	CASSPEGLPNSYNEQFF
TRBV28	CASSLLAGGYNKQFF
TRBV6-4	CASSDVGGNNEQFF
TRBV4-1	CASSQSSSGGDNEQFF
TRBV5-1	CASSPGLGAYEQYF
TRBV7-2	CASSTGLPSTDTQYF
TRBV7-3	CASGPGWTSGINEQFF
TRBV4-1	CASSPLGFYNEQFF
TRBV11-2	CASSLFGTDTDTQYF
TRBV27	CASSSRASQPQHF
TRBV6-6	CASSYRGQRETQYF
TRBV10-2	CASSERDRGPYGYTF
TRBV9	CASSDDTDTQYF
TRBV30	CAWSVTRNTEAFF
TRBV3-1	CASSLTGPDMQYF
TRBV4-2	CASSPSGSVYNEQFF
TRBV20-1	CSARGGTSGMYEQYF
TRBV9	CASSVEPLAGGGEQFF
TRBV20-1	CSARGDRAETQYF
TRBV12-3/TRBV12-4	CASSLRGGLHSSYEQYF
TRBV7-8	CASSLENANTEAFF
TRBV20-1	CSARGRRGQFYEQYF
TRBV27	CASSGQGGNRPQHF
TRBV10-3	CAISEANRGNEQFF